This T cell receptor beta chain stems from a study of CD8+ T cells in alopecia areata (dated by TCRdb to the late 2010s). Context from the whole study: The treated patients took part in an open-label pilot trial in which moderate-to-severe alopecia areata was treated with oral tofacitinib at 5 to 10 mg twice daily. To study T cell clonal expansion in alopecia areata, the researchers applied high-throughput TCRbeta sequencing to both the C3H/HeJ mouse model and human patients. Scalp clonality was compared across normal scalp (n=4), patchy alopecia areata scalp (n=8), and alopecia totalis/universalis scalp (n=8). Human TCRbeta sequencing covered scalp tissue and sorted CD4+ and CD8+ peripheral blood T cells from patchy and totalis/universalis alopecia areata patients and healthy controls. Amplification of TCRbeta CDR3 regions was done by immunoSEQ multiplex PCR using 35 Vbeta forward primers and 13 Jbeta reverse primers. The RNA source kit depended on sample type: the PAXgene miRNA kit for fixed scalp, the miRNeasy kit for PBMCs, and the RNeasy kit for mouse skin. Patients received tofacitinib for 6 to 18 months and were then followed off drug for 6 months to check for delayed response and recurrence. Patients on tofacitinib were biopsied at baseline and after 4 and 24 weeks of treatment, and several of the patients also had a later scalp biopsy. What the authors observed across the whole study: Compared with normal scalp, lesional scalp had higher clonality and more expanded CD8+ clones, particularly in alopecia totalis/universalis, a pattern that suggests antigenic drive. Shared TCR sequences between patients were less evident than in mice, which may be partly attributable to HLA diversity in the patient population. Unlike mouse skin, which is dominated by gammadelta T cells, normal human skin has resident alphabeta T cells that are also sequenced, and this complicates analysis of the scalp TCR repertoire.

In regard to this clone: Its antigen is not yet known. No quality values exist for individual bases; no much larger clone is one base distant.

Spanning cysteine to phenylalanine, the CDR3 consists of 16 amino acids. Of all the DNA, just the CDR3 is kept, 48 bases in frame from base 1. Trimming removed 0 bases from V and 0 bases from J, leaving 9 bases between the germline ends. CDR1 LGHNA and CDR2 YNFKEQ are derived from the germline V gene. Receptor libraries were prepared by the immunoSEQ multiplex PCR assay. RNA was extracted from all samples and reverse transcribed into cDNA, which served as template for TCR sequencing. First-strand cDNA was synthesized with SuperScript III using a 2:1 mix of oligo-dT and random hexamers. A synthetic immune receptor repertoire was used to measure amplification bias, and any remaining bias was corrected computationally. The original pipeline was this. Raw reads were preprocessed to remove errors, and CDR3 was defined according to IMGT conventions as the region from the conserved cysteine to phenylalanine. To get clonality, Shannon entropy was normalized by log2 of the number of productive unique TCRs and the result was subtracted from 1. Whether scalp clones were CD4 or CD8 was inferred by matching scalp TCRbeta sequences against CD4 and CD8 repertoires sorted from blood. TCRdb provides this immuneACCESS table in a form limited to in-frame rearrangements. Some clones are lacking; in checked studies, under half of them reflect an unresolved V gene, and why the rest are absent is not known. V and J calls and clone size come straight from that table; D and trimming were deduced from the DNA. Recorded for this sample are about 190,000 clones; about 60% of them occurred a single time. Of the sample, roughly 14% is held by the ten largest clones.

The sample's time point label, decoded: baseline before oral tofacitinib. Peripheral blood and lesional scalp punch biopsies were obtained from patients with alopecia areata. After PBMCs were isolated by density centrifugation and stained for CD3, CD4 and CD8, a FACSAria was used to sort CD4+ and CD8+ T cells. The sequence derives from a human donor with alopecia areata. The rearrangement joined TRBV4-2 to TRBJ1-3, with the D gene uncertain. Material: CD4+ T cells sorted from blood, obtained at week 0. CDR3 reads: CASSQDPAVSGNTIYF. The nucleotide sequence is TGTGCCAGCAGCCAAGATCCCGCAGTCTCTGGAAACACCATATATTTT.